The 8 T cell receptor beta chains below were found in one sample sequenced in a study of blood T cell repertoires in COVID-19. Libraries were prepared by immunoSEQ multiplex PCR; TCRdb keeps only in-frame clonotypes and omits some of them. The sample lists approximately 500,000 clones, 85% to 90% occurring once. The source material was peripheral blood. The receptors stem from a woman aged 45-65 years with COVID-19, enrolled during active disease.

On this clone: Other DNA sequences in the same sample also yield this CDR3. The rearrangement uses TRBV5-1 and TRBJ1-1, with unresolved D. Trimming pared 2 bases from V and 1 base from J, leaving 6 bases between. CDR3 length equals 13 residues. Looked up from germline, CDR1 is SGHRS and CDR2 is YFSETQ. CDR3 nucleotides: TGCGCCAGCAGCTTAGCAGGGAACACTGAAGCTTTCTTT. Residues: CASSLAGNTEAFF.

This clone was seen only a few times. The CDR3 loop is CASRAQGFGLFF. DNA of the CDR3: TGTGCCAGCAGAGCTCAGGGATTCGGACTGTTTTTT. The V and J genes are TRBV2 and TRBJ1-4; tentatively, D is TRBD1 (5 bases). CDR1 SNHLY and CDR2 FYNNEI come from the germline V gene. With 6 bases removed from V and 13 bases from J, the gap between germline ends came to 15 bases. The CDR3 runs to 12 residues.

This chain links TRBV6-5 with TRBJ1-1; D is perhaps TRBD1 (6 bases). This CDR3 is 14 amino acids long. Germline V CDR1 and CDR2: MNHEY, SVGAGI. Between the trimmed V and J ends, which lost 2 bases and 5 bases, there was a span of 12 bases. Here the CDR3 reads CASSYDQGRTEAFF. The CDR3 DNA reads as TGTGCCAGCAGTTACGATCAGGGGCGGACTGAAGCTTTCTTT.

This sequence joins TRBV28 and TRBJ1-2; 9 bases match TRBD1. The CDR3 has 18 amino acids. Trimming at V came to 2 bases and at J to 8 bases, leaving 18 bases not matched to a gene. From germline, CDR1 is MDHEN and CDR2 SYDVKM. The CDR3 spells CASSLQGGTGSSRGGYTF. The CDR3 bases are TGTGCCAGCAGTTTACAAGGAGGGACAGGGTCCTCCAGGGGGGGCTACACCTTC.

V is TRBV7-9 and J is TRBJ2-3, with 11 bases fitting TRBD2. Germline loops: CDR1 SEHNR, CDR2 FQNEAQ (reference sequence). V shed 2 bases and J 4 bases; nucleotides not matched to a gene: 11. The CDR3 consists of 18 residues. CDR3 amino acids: CASSLTMTSGERADTQYF. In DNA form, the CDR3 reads TGTGCCAGCAGCTTAACTATGACTAGCGGGGAAAGAGCAGATACGCAGTATTTT.

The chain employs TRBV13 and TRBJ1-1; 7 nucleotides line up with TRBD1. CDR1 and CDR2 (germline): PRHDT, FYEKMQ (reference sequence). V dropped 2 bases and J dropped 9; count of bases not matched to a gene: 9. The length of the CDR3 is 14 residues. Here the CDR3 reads CASSLREYRGKAFF. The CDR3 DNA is TGTGCCAGCAGCTTACGGGAATACAGGGGTAAAGCTTTCTTT.

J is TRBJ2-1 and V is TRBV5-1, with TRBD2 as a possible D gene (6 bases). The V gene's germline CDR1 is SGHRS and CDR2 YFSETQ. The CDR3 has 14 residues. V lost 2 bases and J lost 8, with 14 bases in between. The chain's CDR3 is CASSFGGMLDEQFF. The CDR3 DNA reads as TGCGCCAGCAGCTTCGGGGGAATGTTGGATGAGCAGTTCTTC.

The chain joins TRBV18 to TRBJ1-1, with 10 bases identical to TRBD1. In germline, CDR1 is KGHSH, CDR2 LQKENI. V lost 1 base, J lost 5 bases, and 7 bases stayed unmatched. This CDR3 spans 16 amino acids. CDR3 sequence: CASSPRPGTGVTEAFF. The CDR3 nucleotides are TGTGCCAGCTCACCACGACCAGGGACAGGGGTAACTGAAGCTTTCTTT.